One TCR beta chain is described in this entry. The sample is drawn from a study of blood T cell repertoires in COVID-19. On the study more broadly: Sites in the United States, Italy and Spain provided acute and convalescent COVID-19 samples. PBMCs, B-cell-depleted T cells, or T cells were the source of the cDNA or gDNA that made up the material.

V shed 1 base and J shed 6 bases, with 6 bases lying between them. The CDR3 is 12 amino acids. Per the authors' pipeline: Amplification of reference gene primers was used by the study to estimate nucleated cell counts. The method was immunoSEQ multiplex PCR; TCRdb's version includes in-frame clones alone and lacks a portion of them. V, J and clone size are taken as reported in that table, and D and trimming were inferred from the DNA itself. The sample has roughly 250,000 clones; roughly 84% are singletons. The chain has TRBV12-3 or TRBV12-4 and TRBJ1-1; D gene uncertain. The TCR originated in a human donor in a cohort sampled during active COVID-19. The material sequenced was peripheral blood. Here the CDR3 reads CASSLGVPEAFF. The CDR3 coding sequence is TGTGCCAGCAGTTTAGGCGTTCCTGAAGCTTTCTTT.